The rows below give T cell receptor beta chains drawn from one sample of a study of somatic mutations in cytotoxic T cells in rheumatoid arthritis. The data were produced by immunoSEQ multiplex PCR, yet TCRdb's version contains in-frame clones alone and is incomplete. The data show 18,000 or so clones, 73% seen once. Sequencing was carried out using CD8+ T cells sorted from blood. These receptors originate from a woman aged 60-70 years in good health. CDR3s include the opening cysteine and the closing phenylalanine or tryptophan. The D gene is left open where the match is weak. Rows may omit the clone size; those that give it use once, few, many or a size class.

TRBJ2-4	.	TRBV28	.	CASSSVAKNIQYF	TGTGCCAGCAGTTCAGTAGCCAAAAACATTCAGTACTTC
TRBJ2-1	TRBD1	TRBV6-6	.	CASSYRGGTGDNEQFF	TGTGCCAGCAGTTACAGGGGGGGGACAGGGGACAATGAGCAGTTCTTC
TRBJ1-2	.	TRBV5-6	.	CASSLELGDGYTF	TGTGCCAGCAGCTTGGAATTGGGAGATGGCTACACCTTC
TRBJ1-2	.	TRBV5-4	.	CASSRWGGGRLSGYTF	TGTGCCAGCAGCCGATGGGGTGGAGGGAGACTAAGTGGCTACACCTTC
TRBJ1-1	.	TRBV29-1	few	CSVGGRQTEAFF	TGCAGCGTTGGAGGGAGGCAGACTGAAGCTTTCTTT
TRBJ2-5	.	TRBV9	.	CASSMDGQETQYF	TGTGCCAGCAGCATGGACGGTCAAGAGACCCAGTACTTC
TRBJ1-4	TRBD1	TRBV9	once	CASSPTGVSEKLFF	TGTGCCAGCAGCCCCACAGGGGTGTCTGAAAAACTGTTTTTT
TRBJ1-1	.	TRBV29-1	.	CSVVFREAKWAFF	TGCAGCGTTGTTTTCAGGGAGGCTAAATGGGCTTTCTTT
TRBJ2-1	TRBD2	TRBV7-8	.	CASSLAGGGNEQFF	TGTGCCAGCAGCTTAGCGGGGGGAGGGAATGAGCAGTTCTTC
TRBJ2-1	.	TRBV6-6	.	CASSRPYNEQFF	TGTGCCAGCAGCCGACCTTACAATGAGCAGTTCTTC
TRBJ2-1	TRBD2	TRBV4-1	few	CASSQDPPSGIYNEQFF	TGCGCCAGCAGCCAAGATCCCCCTAGCGGGATTTACAATGAGCAGTTCTTC
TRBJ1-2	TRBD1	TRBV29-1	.	CSVDKTGGEHYGYTF	TGCAGCGTCGATAAGACAGGGGGGGAACACTATGGCTACACCTTC
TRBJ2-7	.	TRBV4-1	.	CASSLGFGEQYF	TGCGCCAGCAGCCTGGGTTTTGGCGAGCAGTACTTC
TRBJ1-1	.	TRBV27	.	CASSYGRGTEAFF	TGTGCCAGCAGTTACGGGCGGGGCACTGAAGCTTTCTTT
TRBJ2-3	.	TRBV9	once	CASSVGRLDTQYF	TGTGCCAGCAGCGTGGGGCGACTGGATACGCAGTATTTT
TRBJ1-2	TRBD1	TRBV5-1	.	CASSLVAAGQGAAGYTF	TGCGCCAGCAGCTTGGTGGCGGCGGGACAGGGGGCCGCTGGCTACACCTTC
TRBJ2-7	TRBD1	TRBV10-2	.	CASRDRGTYEQYF	TGCGCCAGCAGGGACAGGGGCACCTACGAGCAGTACTTC
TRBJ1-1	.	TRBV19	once	CASSIGEQNTEAFF	TGTGCCAGTAGTATAGGGGAGCAAAACACTGAAGCTTTCTTT
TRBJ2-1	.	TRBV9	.	CASSALGERALREQFF	TGTGCCAGCAGCGCCCTCGGGGAGCGGGCCTTGCGGGAGCAGTTCTTC
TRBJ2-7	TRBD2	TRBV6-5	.	CASSATSGASYEQYF	TGTGCCAGCAGTGCGACTAGCGGGGCCTCCTACGAGCAGTACTTC
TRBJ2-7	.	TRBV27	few	CASSATGRPYEQYF	TGTGCCAGCTCAGCGACAGGGAGGCCCTACGAGCAGTACTTC
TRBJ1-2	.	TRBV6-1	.	CASSDLGGGFNNYGYTF	TGTGCCAGCAGTGACTTGGGGGGTGGTTTTAACAACTATGGCTACACCTTC
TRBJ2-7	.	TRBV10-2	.	CASSEGGQRNSYEQYF	TGCGCCAGCAGTGAGGGGGGGCAGCGGAACTCCTACGAGCAGTACTTC
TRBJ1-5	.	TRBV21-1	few	CASSTQAQPQHF	TGTGCCAGCAGCACACAGGCTCAGCCCCAGCATTTT
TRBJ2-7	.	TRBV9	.	CASSPGGYEQYF	TGTGCCAGCAGCCCCGGCGGCTACGAGCAGTACTTC
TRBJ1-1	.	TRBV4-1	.	CASSRETGMNTEAFF	TGCGCCAGCAGCCGAGAGACAGGAATGAACACTGAAGCTTTCTTT
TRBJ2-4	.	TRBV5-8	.	CASSLGTNIQYF	TGTGCCAGCAGCTTGGGCACAAACATTCAGTACTTC
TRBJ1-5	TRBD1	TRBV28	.	CASSLYRGANQPQHF	TGTGCCAGCAGTTTATACAGGGGTGCCAATCAGCCCCAGCATTTT
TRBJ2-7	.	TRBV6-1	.	CASSEGAQVFSYEQYF	TGTGCCAGCAGTGAGGGGGCCCAGGTCTTCTCCTACGAGCAGTACTTC
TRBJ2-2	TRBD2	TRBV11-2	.	CASSFPSGGYTGELFF	TGTGCCAGCAGCTTTCCTAGCGGGGGATACACCGGGGAGCTGTTTTTT
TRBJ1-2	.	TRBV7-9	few	CASSAAHGYTF	TGTGCCAGCAGCGCCGCCCATGGCTACACCTTC
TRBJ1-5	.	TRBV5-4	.	CASSFFPGAEQPQHF	TGTGCCAGCAGCTTCTTCCCAGGGGCAGAACAGCCCCAGCATTTT
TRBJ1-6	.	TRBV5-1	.	CASREFNSPLHF	TGCGCCAGCCGGGAGTTTAATTCACCCCTCCACTTT
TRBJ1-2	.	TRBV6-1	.	CASRENRAWDYGYTF	TGTGCCAGCAGGGAGAACAGGGCGTGGGACTATGGCTACACCTTC
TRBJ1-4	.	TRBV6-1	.	CASSNGLMGEKLFF	TGTGCCAGTTCTAACGGGCTGATGGGTGAAAAACTGTTTTTT
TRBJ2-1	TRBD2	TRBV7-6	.	CASSGSKDTLAGISYNEQFF	TGTGCCAGCAGCGGGTCTAAGGACACGTTAGCGGGAATCTCCTACAATGAGCAGTTCTTC
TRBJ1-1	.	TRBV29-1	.	CSVEGGVTEAFF	TGCAGCGTTGAGGGGGGTGTCACTGAAGCTTTCTTT
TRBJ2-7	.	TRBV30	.	CAWSGGRNSYEQYF	TGTGCCTGGAGTGGTGGACGTAACTCCTACGAGCAGTACTTC
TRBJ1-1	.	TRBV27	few	CASSFGGGSTEAFF	TGTGCCAGCAGTTTTGGTGGGGGTAGCACTGAAGCTTTCTTT
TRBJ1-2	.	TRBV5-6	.	CASSARDEGWDGYTF	TGTGCCAGCAGCGCGAGGGATGAGGGTTGGGATGGCTACACCTTC
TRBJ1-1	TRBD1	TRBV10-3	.	CAILVSGTGGHTEAFF	TGTGCCATCCTAGTTTCCGGGACAGGGGGCCACACTGAAGCTTTCTTT
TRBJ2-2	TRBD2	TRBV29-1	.	CSVSAPFDSGSTGELFF	TGCAGCGTTTCTGCCCCTTTCGATAGCGGGAGCACCGGGGAGCTGTTTTTT
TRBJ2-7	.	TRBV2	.	CASSLASSYEQYF	TGTGCCAGCAGTTTGGCCAGCTCCTACGAGCAGTACTTC
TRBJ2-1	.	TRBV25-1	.	CASSEYFRGRGVNEQFF	.
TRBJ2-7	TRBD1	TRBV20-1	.	CGSNRGYEQYF	TGCGGATCCAACAGGGGCTACGAGCAGTACTTC